This passage covers 11 T cell receptor beta chains from one sample sequenced in a study of T cell responses to AZD1222 COVID-19 vaccine. Generated by immunoSEQ multiplex PCR, the TCRdb table keeps only in-frame clones and is missing some. In the table there are 200,000 or so clones, 85% to 90% of which are singletons. The material sequenced was peripheral blood, taken on day 0 of MenACWY control vaccination. Source of these receptors: an adult in good health.

The DNA for the CDR3 is TGTGCCAGCAGCTTAGCGAGGGGTGCAGGGGGTTATGGCTACACCTTC. Translated: CASSLARGAGGYGYTF. This sequence joins TRBV7-6 and TRBJ1-2; 7 nucleotides match TRBD1. The germline V gene encodes CDR1 SGHVS and CDR2 FNYEAQ. V shed 0 bases, J shed 5 bases, and the junction held 9 bases outside the gene matches. The CDR3 has 16 amino acids.

This CDR3 reads CASSSRQGNNYGYTF. In nucleotides, the CDR3 is TGTGCCAGCAGCTCAAGACAGGGGAACAACTATGGCTACACCTTC. The V and J genes are TRBV9 and TRBJ1-2, with 8 bases aligning to TRBD1. The V segment lost 4 bases and the J segment 2 bases; nucleotides outside the gene matches: 7. The CDR3 runs 15 residues. In germline, CDR1 is SGDLS, CDR2 YYNGEE.

The chain uses TRBV2 and TRBJ2-7, with 9 nucleotides matching TRBD1. Germline V gives CDR1 SNHLY, CDR2 FYNNEI. This CDR3 has 13 amino acids. V was clipped by 10 bases and J by 4 bases; unmatched bases: 8. For the CDR3, the DNA is TGTGCCATCCAGAGGACAGGGGCTTACGAGCAGTACTTC. Amino acid sequence: CAIQRTGAYEQYF.

The chain links TRBV11-2 to TRBJ1-2, with a possible D match to TRBD1 (6 bases). Trimming pared 2 bases from V and 4 bases from J, leaving 17 bases between. Germline loops: CDR1 SGHAT, CDR2 FQNNGV. CDR3 length: 16 residues. The CDR3 region is CASSLSRVGTSYGYTF. The DNA of the CDR3 is TGTGCCAGCAGCTTATCACGGGTGGGGACATCCTATGGCTACACCTTC. The complete variable domain, with remaining parts taken from reference TRBV11-2 and TRBJ1-2, reads EAGVAQSPRYKIIEKRQSVAFWCNPISGHATLYWYQQILGQGPKLLIQFQNNGVVDDSQLPKDRFSAERLKGVDSTLKIQPAKLEDSAVYLCASSLSRVGTSYGYTFGSGTRLTVV.

The chain employs TRBV9 and TRBJ2-2; a possible D gene is TRBD1 (5 bases). Per the germline V gene, CDR1 is SGDLS and CDR2 is YYNGEE. V lost 2 bases to trimming and J lost 4 bases, with 12 bases between them. This CDR3 region has 15 residues. The CDR3 is CASSVSPGLTGELFF. The DNA of the CDR3 is TGTGCCAGCAGCGTCTCCCCAGGGCTCACCGGGGAGCTGTTTTTT.

In this sample, this clone turned up a few times. CDR3 loop: CASSPGLRGSTEAFF. In nucleotides, the CDR3 is TGTGCCAGCAGCCCTGGTCTGAGGGGGAGCACTGAAGCTTTCTTT. The chain is built from TRBV7-9 and TRBJ1-1, with D possibly TRBD1 on 6 matching bases. Trimming stripped 5 bases from V and 4 bases from J, with 17 bases between. This CDR3 has 15 amino acids. Germline loops: CDR1 SEHNR, CDR2 FQNEAQ (reference sequence).

The gene calls are TRBV28 and TRBJ1-6; 8 bases align to TRBD1. V was pared by 5 bases and J by 13 bases, with 13 bases of the junction left unmatched. The CDR3 is made up of 15 amino acids. The germline CDR1 and CDR2 sequences are MDHEN and SYDVKM. The CDR3 here is CASSQGTGRPVPLHF. CDR3 bases: TGTGCCAGCAGTCAAGGGACAGGCCGCCCGGTTCCCCTCCACTTT.

This clone appeared once. The chain carries TRBV5-1 and TRBJ2-6; perhaps TRBD1 as D (6 bases). There are 17 residues in the CDR3. Germline CDR1 reads SGHRS; CDR2 reads YFSETQ. The V end lost 7 bases, the J end lost 1 base, and 18 bases lay between the germline ends. The CDR3 sequence: CASQPGRGGSGANVLTF. CDR3 nucleotide sequence: TGCGCCAGCCAGCCAGGCAGGGGTGGATCTGGGGCCAACGTCCTGACTTTC.

In regard to this clone: One end of the junction is discordant with germline, which a read error may explain. The chain couples TRBV5-1 to TRBJ1-2; no clear D gene. Germline V CDR1 and CDR2: SGHRS, YFSETQ. CDR3 size: 15 residues. CDR3 DNA: TGCGCCAGCAGCTTGGAGGTCAGCCTTGGGTATGACTACACCTTC. Amino acid sequence: CASSLEVSLGYDYTF.

This chain uses TRBV4-2 with TRBJ2-2, with D tentatively TRBD1 (6 bases). CDR1 and CDR2 (germline): LGHNA, YNFKEQ. V was clipped by 1 base and J by 0 bases, with 6 bases between them. This CDR3 region has 15 residues. The DNA for the CDR3 is TGTGCCAGCAGCCAAGGGACAGCGAACACCGGGGAGCTGTTTTTT. It encodes CASSQGTANTGELFF.

The chain uses TRBV14 and TRBJ2-2, with TRBD1 identical over 8 bases. Germline CDR1 and CDR2: SGHDN and FVKESK. CDR3 length: 16 amino acids. The V gene end was trimmed by 2 bases and the J gene end by 0 bases; junction bases not matched to a gene: 2. CDR3 nucleotide sequence: TGTGCCAGCAGCCAACGGACAGGGACGAACACCGGGGAGCTGTTTTTT. Translating it yields CASSQRTGTNTGELFF.